Shown below are 15 T cell receptor beta chains from a single sample sequenced in a study of blood T cell repertoires in COVID-19. Measured with immunoSEQ multiplex PCR; TCRdb has only the in-frame clones, and not every one. The sample holds 190,000 or so clones, approximately 86% seen once. The specimen sequenced was peripheral blood. Receptors were obtained from an elderly woman with acute or convalescent COVID-19.

The table lists this clone with a count of one. J is TRBJ1-6 and V is TRBV25-1; 10 bases agree with TRBD1. With V trimmed by 7 bases and J by 10 bases, 19 bases remained unmatched. The CDR3 is 18 residues long. Germline V gene data show CDR1 as MGHDK and CDR2 as SYGVNS. The CDR3 here is CASIQAGTGAHILSPLHF. CDR3 sequence (DNA): TGTGCCAGCATTCAAGCCGGGACAGGGGCCCATATTTTATCACCCCTCCACTTT. Combining the CDR3 with reference TRBV25-1 and TRBJ1-6 gives the whole variable domain EADIYQTPRYLVIGTGKKITLECSQTMGHDKMYWYQQDPGMELHLIHYSYGVNSTEKGDLSSESTVSRIRTEHFPLTLESARPSHTSQYLCASIQAGTGAHILSPLHFGNGTRLTVT.

The J gene is TRBJ1-1, the V gene TRBV7-6; D perhaps matches TRBD1 (6 bases). The V end lost 5 bases, the J end lost 0 bases, and 10 bases lay between the germline ends. CDR3 length equals 14 residues. The V gene's germline CDR1 is SGHVS and CDR2 FNYEAQ. CDR3 protein: CASSRTVLNTEAFF. For the CDR3, the DNA is TGTGCCAGCAGCAGGACAGTCTTGAACACTGAAGCTTTCTTT.

V and J are TRBV7-2 and TRBJ2-1; 10 bases map to TRBD2. The length of the CDR3 is 17 residues. V shed 2 bases and J 7 bases; nucleotides not matched to a gene: 11. The germline CDR1 and CDR2 sequences are SGHTA and FQGNSA. The CDR3 bases are TGTGCCAGCAGCTTACACTACGGAGCGGGGGGGCTTAATGAGCAGTTCTTC. It specifies CASSLHYGAGGLNEQFF.

The chain recombines TRBV5-4 with TRBJ2-7, with D tentatively TRBD2 (5 bases). Trimming shortened V by 4 bases and J by 1 base, and 6 bases separated the two germline ends. This CDR3 is built from 12 residues. Germline V lookup: CDR1 SGHNT, CDR2 YYREEE (reference sequence). The CDR3 is CASSRDSYEQYF. CDR3 in DNA: TGTGCCAGCAGCCGGGATTCCTACGAGCAGTACTTC.

This sequence joins TRBV25-1 and TRBJ2-3; maybe TRBD2 (6 bases). Germline CDR1 is MGHDK and CDR2 is SYGVNS. The CDR3 is made up of 13 amino acids. Trimming shortened V by 4 bases and J by 6 bases, and 11 bases separated the two germline ends. CDR3 loop: CASSGIGGDTQYF. Here the CDR3 DNA reads TGTGCCAGCAGTGGGATTGGGGGGGATACGCAGTATTTT.

V and J are TRBV25-1 and TRBJ1-2; 11 bases map to TRBD1. The CDR3 is made up of 17 amino acids. Germline CDR1 MGHDK, CDR2 SYGVNS. J was trimmed by 0 bases and V by 7 bases; bases with no gene match: 10. CDR3 nucleotide sequence: TGTGCCAGCATGGGGGGGACAGGGGGTCAAGCTAACTATGGCTACACCTTC. Translated, it gives CASMGGTGGQANYGYTF.

V usage is TRBV5-3 and J usage is TRBJ1-5, with 9 nucleotides matching TRBD1. TRBV5-3 is an open reading frame whose function is uncertain. This CDR3 has 19 residues. Trimming took 4 bases from V and 1 from J; bases not matched to a gene: 15. The CDR3 is CARSQRARDREISNQPQHF. In nucleotides, the CDR3 is TGTGCCAGAAGCCAACGAGCCCGGGACAGGGAGATCAGCAATCAGCCCCAGCATTTT.

The rearrangement joins TRBV7-2 to TRBJ2-2, with TRBD1 matching over 7 bases. This CDR3 spans 14 amino acids. CDR1 is SGHTA, CDR2 FQGNSA, per germline. With 6 bases clipped from V and 5 bases from J, the junction kept 6 bases outside the gene matches. In nucleotides, the CDR3 is TGTGCCAGCAGATTCACAGGGGTAACCGGGGAGCTGTTTTTT. It is translated as CASRFTGVTGELFF.

In this sample, this clone turned up once. This chain connects TRBV27 to TRBJ2-1, with 9 bases matching TRBD2. V trimming: 6 bases; J trimming: 4 bases; junction bases outside the gene matches: 7. CDR3 size: 15 residues. Per the germline V gene, CDR1 is MNHEY and CDR2 is SMNVEV (reference sequence). This chain's CDR3 is CASSRAGGVYNEQFF. For the CDR3, the DNA is TGTGCCAGCAGCCGCGCGGGGGGGGTTTACAATGAGCAGTTCTTC.

This clone was seen only once. The chain links TRBV5-1 to TRBJ2-5; 14 positions match TRBD2. Germline trimming cut 4 bases from V and 4 bases from J; bases unmatched to any gene: 6. The CDR3 extends over 16 amino acids. Germline CDR1 and CDR2: SGHRS and YFSETQ. The CDR3 spells CASSPGLAGGLETQYF. CDR3 nucleotides: TGCGCCAGCAGCCCCGGACTAGCGGGGGGATTAGAGACCCAGTACTTC.

The V and J genes are TRBV7-9 and TRBJ1-4, with D unclear. The CDR3 loop spans 14 amino acids. The V and J ends lost 5 bases and 8 bases respectively, with 15 bases between them. Germline CDR1 reads SEHNR; CDR2 reads FQNEAQ (reference sequence). CDR3 sequence (DNA): TGTGCCAGCAGCACGACACCGGCGGGGGAAAAACTGTTTTTT. Protein: CASSTTPAGEKLFF.

V gene TRBV19 combines with J gene TRBJ1-3; D is perhaps TRBD1 (5 bases). Germline V lookup: CDR1 LNHDA, CDR2 SQIVND (reference sequence). This CDR3 spans 13 amino acids. The V and J ends lost 3 bases and 5 bases respectively, with 8 bases between them. CDR3 sequence: CASSMGHRNTIYF. CDR3 DNA: TGTGCCAGTAGTATGGGGCATAGAAACACCATATATTTT.

The gene calls are TRBV11-2 and TRBJ2-7, with D tentatively TRBD2 (6 bases). CDR1 and CDR2 from the germline V gene are SGHAT and FQNNGV. The CDR3 extends over 11 amino acids. Trimming removed 4 bases from V and 9 bases from J, with 10 bases in between. The CDR3 DNA follows: TGTGCCAGCAGCTCCCGGGACTGGCAGTACTTC. This translates into CASSSRDWQYF. The full variable domain, completed using reference TRBV11-2 and TRBJ2-7, is EAGVAQSPRYKIIEKRQSVAFWCNPISGHATLYWYQQILGQGPKLLIQFQNNGVVDDSQLPKDRFSAERLKGVDSTLKIQPAKLEDSAVYLCASSSRDWQYFGPGTRLTVT.

This chain connects TRBV9 to TRBJ2-1; the match to TRBD1 covers 8 bases. After removal of 3 bases from V and 2 bases from J, the junction contained 7 bases not matched to a gene. CDR1 SGDLS and CDR2 YYNGEE come from the germline V gene. The CDR3 runs 16 residues. In DNA form, the CDR3 reads TGTGCCAGCAGCGCCCAGGGGGCCGGGCCCTACAATGAGCAGTTCTTC. Protein: CASSAQGAGPYNEQFF.

The chain employs TRBV6-5 and TRBJ1-2; 8 nucleotides align to TRBD1. Germline assignment: CDR1 MNHEY and CDR2 SVGAGI. The CDR3 consists of 14 residues. Trimming removed 5 bases from V and 8 bases from J; junction bases left unmatched: 10. CDR3 in DNA: TGTGCCAGCAGTCTGGTCGGACAGGGAGGGGGCTACACCTTC. As protein: CASSLVGQGGGYTF.